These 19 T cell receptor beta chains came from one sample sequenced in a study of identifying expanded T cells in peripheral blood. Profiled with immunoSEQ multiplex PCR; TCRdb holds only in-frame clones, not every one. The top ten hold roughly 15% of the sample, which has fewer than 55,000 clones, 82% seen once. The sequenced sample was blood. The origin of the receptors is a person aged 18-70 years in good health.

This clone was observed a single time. DNA of the CDR3: TGCAGTGCCGGACTAGCGGGCCGGCAGTTCTTC. Protein product: CSAGLAGRQFF. The genes are TRBV20-1 and TRBJ2-1; 11 bases line up with TRBD2. Germline V gene sequence: CDR1 DFQATT, CDR2 SNEGSKA (reference sequence). The CDR3 length is 11 residues. V shed 6 bases and J 12 bases; nucleotides not matched to a gene: 4.

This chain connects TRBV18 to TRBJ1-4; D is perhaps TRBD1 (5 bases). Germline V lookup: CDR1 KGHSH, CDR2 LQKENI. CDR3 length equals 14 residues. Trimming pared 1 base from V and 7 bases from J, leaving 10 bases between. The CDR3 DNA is TGTGCCAGCTCACCACGGGGGACGGGTGAAAAACTGTTTTTT. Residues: CASSPRGTGEKLFF.

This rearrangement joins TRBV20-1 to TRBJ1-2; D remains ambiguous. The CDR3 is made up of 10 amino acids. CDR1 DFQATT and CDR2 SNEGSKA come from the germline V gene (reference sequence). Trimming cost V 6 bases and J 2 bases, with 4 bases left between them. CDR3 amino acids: CSAQNYGYTF. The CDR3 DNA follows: TGCAGTGCCCAGAACTATGGCTACACCTTC.

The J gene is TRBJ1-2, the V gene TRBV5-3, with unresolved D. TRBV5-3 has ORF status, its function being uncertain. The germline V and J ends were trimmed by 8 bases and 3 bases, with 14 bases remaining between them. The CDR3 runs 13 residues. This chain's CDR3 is CASSPGYDYGYTF. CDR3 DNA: TGTGCCAGCAGCCCGGGCTACGACTATGGCTACACCTTC.

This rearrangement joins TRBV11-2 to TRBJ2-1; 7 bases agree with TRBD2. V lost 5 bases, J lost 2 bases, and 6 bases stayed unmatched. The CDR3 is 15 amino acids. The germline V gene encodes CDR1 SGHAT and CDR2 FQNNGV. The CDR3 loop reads CASSLSGTTYNEQFF. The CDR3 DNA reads TGTGCCAGCAGCCTCAGCGGGACTACCTACAATGAGCAGTTCTTC.

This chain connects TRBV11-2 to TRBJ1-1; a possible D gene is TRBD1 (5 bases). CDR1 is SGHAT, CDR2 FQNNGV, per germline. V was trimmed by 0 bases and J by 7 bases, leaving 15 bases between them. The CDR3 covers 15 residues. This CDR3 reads CASSLDLRRGSEAFF. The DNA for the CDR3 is TGTGCCAGCAGCTTAGATCTGAGACGGGGGAGTGAAGCTTTCTTT.

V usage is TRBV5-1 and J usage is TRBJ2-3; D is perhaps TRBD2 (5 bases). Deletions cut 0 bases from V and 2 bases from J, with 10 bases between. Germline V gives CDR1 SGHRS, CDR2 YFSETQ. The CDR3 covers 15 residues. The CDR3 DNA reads TGCGCCAGCAGCTTGGACTCGAGGGCCACAGATACGCAGTATTTT. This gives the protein CASSLDSRATDTQYF.

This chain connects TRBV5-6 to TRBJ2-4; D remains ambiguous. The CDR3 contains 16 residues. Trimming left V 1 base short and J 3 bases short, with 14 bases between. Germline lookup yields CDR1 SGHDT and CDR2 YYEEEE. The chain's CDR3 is CASSLKRPSGKNIQYF. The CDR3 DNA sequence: TGTGCCAGCAGCTTGAAAAGGCCCTCGGGCAAAAACATTCAGTACTTC. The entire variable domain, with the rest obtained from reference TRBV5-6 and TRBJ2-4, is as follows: DAGVTQSPTHLIKTRGQQVTLRCSPKSGHDTVSWYQQALGQGPQFIFQYYEEEERQRGNFPDRFSGHQFPNYSSELNVNALLLGDSALYLCASSLKRPSGKNIQYFGAGTRLSVL.

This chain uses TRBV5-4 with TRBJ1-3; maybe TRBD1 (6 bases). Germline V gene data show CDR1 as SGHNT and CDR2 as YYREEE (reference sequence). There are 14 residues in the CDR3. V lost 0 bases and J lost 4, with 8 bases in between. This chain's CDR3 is CASSLDREGNTIYF. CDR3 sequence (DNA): TGTGCCAGCAGCTTGGACAGGGAAGGAAACACCATATATTTT.

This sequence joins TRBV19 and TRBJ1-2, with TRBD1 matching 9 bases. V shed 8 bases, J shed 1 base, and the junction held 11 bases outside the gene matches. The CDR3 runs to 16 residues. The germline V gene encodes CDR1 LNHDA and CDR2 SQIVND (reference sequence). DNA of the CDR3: TGTGCCAGTGGATTAACAGGGGGCATACGTAACTATGGCTACACCTTC. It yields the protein CASGLTGGIRNYGYTF.

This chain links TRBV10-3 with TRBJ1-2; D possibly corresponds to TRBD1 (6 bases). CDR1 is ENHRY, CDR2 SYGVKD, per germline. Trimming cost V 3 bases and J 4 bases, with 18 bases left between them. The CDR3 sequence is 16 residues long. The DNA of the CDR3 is TGTGCCATCAGTGAAGGAGGGGGGGAGAGGGGCTATGGCTACACCTTC. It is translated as CAISEGGGERGYGYTF.

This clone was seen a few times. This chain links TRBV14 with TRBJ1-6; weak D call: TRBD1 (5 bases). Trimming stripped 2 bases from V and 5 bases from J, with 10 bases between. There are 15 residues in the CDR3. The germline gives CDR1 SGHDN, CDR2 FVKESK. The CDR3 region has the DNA TGTGCCAGCAGCCAAACCGACAGCAATAATTCACCCCTCCACTTT. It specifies CASSQTDSNNSPLHF.

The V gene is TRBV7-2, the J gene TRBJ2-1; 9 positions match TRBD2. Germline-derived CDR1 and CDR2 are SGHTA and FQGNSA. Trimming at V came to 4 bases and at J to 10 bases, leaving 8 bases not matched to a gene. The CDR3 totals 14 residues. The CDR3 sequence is CASSSAGGLGEQFF. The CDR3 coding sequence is TGTGCCAGCAGCTCGGCGGGGGGGCTAGGGGAGCAGTTCTTC.

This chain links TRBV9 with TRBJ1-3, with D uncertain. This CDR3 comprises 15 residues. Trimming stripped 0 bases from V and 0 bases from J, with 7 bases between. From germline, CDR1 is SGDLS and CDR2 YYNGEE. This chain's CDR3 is CASSVADSSGNTIYF. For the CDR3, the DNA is TGTGCCAGCAGCGTAGCAGATAGCTCTGGAAACACCATATATTTT.

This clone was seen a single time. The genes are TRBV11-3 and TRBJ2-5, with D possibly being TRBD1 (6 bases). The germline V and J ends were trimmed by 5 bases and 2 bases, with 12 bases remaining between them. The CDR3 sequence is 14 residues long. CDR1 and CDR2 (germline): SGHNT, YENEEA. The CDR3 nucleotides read TGTGCCAGCAGCCGCGGGCAGGGGCAAGAGACCCAGTACTTC. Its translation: CASSRGQGQETQYF.

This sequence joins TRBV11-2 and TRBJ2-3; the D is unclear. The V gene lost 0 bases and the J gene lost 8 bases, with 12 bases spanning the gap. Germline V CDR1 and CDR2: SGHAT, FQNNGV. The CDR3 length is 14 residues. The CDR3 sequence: CASSLEPRLSTQYF. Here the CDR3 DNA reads TGTGCCAGCAGCTTAGAGCCCCGGCTCTCTACGCAGTATTTT.

In DNA form, the CDR3 reads TGCGCCAGCAGCTTACTAGCGGGGACCACCGGGGAGCTGTTTTTT. It codes for CASSLLAGTTGELFF. V usage is TRBV5-1 and J usage is TRBJ2-2; 10 bases line up with TRBD2. The CDR3 length is 15 residues. CDR1 is SGHRS, CDR2 YFSETQ, per germline. V dropped 2 bases and J dropped 4; count of bases not matched to a gene: 2.

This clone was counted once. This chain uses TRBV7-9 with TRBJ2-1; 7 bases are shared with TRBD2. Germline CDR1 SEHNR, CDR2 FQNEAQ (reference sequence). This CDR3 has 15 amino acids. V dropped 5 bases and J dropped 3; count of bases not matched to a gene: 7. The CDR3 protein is CASSLSGANYNEQFF. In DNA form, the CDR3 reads TGTGCCAGCAGCCTGAGCGGGGCTAACTACAATGAGCAGTTCTTC.

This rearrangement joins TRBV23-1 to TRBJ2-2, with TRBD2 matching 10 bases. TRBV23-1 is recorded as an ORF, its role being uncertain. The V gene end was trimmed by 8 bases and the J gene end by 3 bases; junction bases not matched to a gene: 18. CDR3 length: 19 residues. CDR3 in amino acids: CASYELGGSGRTYTGELFF. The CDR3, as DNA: TGCGCCAGCTACGAATTGGGGGGTAGCGGGAGGACCTACACCGGGGAGCTGTTTTTT.